This T cell receptor beta chain was obtained from a study of T-cell memory formation after mild COVID-19. Study details: TCR clusters mostly belonged to single donors.

V shed 5 bases and J shed 6 bases, with 11 bases lying between them. This CDR3 is 13 amino acids long. The V gene's germline CDR1 is KGHDR and CDR2 SFDVKD. Amplification by 5'RACE using constant-segment primers produced TCR alpha and TCR beta cDNA libraries that carried sample barcodes and UMIs. TCRdb redid the calling of the 5' RACE reads with MiXCR, one entry per CDR3 protein. The sample has around 300,000 distinct CDR3 sequences, under 15% seen once. Study observations and caveats: Memory from before infection featured some responding clones, which suggests cross-reactive memory joined. CD4/CD8 balance held among clones contracting day 15 to 85, and later expanders leaned CD4+.

Notes on this clonotype: Its antigen is still unknown.

This chain uses TRBV24-1 with TRBJ2-3; D gene ambiguous. The specimen was PBMCs or a T cell subset sorted from them (not recorded which). This receptor was identified in a man aged 18 to 35 who had mild COVID-19 (a few samples of this study predate the infection). Cell type and time point are not known. The CDR3 region has the DNA TGTGCCACCAGTGCAGAGGTACCGGATACGCAGTATTTT. Protein sequence: CATSAEVPDTQYF.